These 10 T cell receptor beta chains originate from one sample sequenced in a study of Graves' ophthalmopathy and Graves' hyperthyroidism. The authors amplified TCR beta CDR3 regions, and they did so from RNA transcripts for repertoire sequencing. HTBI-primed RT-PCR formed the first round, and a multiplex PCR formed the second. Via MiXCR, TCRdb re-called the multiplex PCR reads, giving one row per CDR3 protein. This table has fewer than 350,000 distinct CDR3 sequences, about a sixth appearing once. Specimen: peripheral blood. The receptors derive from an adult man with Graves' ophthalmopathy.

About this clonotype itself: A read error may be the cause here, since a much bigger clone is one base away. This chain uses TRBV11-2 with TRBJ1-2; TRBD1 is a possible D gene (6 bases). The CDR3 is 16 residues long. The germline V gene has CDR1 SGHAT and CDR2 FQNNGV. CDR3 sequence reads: CAISLDRAGANGGYTF. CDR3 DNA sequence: TGTGCCATCAGCTTAGATCGGGCAGGGGCGAACGGGGGCTACACCTTC. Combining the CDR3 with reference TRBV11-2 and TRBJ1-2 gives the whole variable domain EAGVAQSPRYKIIEKRQSVAFWCNPISGHATLYWYQQILGQGPKLLIQFQNNGVVDDSQLPKDRFSAERLKGVDSTLKIQPAKLEDSAVYLCAISLDRAGANGGYTFGSGTRLTVV.

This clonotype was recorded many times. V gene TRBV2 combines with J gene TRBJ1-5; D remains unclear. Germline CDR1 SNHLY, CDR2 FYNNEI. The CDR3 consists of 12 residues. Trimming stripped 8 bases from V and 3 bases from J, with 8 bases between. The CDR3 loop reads CASAGNNQPQHF. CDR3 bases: TGTGCCAGCGCCGGGAACAATCAGCCCCAGCATTTT.

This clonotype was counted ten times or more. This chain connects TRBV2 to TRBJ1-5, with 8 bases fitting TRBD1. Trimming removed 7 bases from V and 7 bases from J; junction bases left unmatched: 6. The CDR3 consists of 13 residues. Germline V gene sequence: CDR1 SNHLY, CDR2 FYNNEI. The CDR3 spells CASTGQGGQPQHF. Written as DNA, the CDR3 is TGTGCCAGCACTGGACAGGGCGGGCAGCCCCAGCATTTT.

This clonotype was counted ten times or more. The DNA for the CDR3 is TGTGCCAGCAGCCCATCGCCGGGTCCCTACGAGCAGTACTTC. Protein: CASSPSPGPYEQYF. The chain uses TRBV7-8 and TRBJ2-7; no definite D call. Germline loops: CDR1 SGHVS, CDR2 FQNEAQ. With 5 bases removed from V and 2 bases from J, the gap between germline ends came to 13 bases. The CDR3 spans 14 residues.

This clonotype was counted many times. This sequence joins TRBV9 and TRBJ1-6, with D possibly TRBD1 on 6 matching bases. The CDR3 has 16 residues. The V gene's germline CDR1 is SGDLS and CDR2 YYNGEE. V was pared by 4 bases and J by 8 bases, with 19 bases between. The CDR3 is CASSPDPRGGHSPLHF. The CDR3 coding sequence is TGTGCCAGCAGCCCTGACCCCCGGGGGGGGCATTCACCCCTCCACTTT.

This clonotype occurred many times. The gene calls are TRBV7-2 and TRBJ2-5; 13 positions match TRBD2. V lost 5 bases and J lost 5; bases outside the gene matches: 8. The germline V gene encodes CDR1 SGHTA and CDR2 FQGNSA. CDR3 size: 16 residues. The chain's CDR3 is CASSPTSGGAWETQYF. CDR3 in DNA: TGTGCCAGCAGCCCCACTAGCGGGGGGGCCTGGGAGACCCAGTACTTC. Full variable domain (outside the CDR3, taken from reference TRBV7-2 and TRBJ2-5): GAGVSQSPSNKVTEKGKDVELRCDPISGHTALYWYRQSLGQGLEFLIYFQGNSAPDKSGLPSDRFSAERTGGSVSTLTIQRTQQEDSAVYLCASSPTSGGAWETQYFGPGTRLLVL.

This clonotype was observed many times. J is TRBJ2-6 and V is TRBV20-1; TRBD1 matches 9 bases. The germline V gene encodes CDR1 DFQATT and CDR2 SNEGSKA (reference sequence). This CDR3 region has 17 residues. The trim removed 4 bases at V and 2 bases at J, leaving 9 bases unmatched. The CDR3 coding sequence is TGCAGTGCTATAACGGGACAGGGCGGAACTGGGGCCAACGTCCTGACTTTC. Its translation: CSAITGQGGTGANVLTF.

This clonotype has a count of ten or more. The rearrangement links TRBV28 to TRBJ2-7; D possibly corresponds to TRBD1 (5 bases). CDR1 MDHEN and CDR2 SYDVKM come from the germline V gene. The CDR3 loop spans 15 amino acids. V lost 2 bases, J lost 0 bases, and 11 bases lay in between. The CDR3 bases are TGTGCCAGCAGTTTAAGCAGGGTGGGCTCCTACGAGCAGTACTTC. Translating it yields CASSLSRVGSYEQYF. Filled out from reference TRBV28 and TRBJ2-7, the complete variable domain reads DVKVTQSSRYLVKRTGEKVFLECVQDMDHENMFWYRQDPGLGLRLIYFSYDVKMKEKGDIPEGYSVSREKKERFSLILESASTNQTSMYLCASSLSRVGSYEQYFGPGTRLTVT.

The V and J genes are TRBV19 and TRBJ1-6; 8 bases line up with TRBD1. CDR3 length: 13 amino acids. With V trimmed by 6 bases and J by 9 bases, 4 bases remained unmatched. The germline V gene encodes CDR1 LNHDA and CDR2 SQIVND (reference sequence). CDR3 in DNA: TGTGCCAGTAGCAGGGGGCAGGTTTCACCCCTCCACTTT. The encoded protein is CASSRGQVSPLHF.

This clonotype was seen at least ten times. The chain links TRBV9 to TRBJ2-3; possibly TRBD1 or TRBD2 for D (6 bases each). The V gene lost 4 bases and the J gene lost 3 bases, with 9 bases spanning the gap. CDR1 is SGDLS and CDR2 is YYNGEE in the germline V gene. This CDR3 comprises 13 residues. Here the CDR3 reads CASSRGVTDTQYF. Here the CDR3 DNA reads TGTGCCAGCAGCAGGGGGGTAACAGATACGCAGTATTTT.